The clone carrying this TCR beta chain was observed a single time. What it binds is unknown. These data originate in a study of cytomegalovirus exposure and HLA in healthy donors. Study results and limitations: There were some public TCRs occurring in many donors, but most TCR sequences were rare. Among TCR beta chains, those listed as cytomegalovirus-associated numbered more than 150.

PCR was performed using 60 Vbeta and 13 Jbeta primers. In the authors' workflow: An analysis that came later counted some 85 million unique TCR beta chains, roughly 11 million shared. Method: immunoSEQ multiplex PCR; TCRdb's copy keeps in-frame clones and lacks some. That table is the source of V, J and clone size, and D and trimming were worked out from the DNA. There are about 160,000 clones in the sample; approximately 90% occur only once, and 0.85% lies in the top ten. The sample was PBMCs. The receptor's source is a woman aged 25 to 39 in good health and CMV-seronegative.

In DNA form, the CDR3 reads TGTGCCAGCAGCCTGAAGAGTTCCTACGAGCAGTACTTC. Translated: CASSLKSSYEQYF. The V call is TRBV5-4, the J call TRBJ2-7; no reliable D call. V was shortened by 4 bases and J by 1 base, with 9 bases between the two germline ends. This CDR3 is 13 amino acids long. The germline CDR1 and CDR2 sequences are SGHNT and YYREEE (reference sequence). Drawing the rest from reference TRBV5-4 and TRBJ2-7, the complete variable domain is ETGVTQSPTHLIKTRGQQVTLRCSSQSGHNTVSWYQQALGQGPQFIFQYYREEENGRGNFPPRFSGLQFPNYSSELNVNALELDDSALYLCASSLKSSYEQYFGPGTRLTVT.